Listed below are T cell receptor beta chains from one sample, sequenced in a study of blood T cell repertoires in COVID-19. Repertoires were generated with immunoSEQ multiplex PCR, while TCRdb's copy carries only in-frame clones and drops some. Of roughly 170,000 clones in the sample, around 88% were seen once. The sample was PBMCs or T cells enriched from blood (not recorded which). These receptor sequences come from a woman between 45 and 60 years old in a cohort exposed to, infected with or recovered from COVID-19 (not recorded which). The conserved cysteine and the conserved F or W are not part of the CDR3 here. Each record gives: clone size, J gene, V gene, CDR3 protein. Expanded clones are given a class, and other clones once, few, many or no size at all.

-	TRBJ2-3	TRBV27	ASSFGDRGDTQY
-	TRBJ2-7	TRBV7-9	ASSGQVSYEQY
-	TRBJ1-2	TRBV29-1	SVSSRQAIIDT
-	TRBJ2-5	TRBV27	ASSLRSGETQY
-	TRBJ1-1	TRBV6-4	ASSEWEGTEAF
once	TRBJ2-3	TRBV19	ASSPSSGTAGTQY
-	TRBJ1-1	TRBV28	ASSLRDRATEAF
-	TRBJ2-1	TRBV25-1	ASGTGRENNEQF
-	TRBJ2-1	TRBV18	ASSPLSSGGRREQF
-	TRBJ2-3	TRBV4-1	ASSLVKLAGADTQY
-	TRBJ2-2	TRBV25-1	ASSAIGLVSNTGELF
-	TRBJ2-5	TRBV20-1	SAQKETQY
-	TRBJ2-5	TRBV7-2	ASSYGLADIQETQY
-	TRBJ1-4	TRBV2	ASRQGQGRNEKLF
few	TRBJ1-1	TRBV19	ASGSTANTEAF
-	TRBJ2-3	TRBV28	ASSPIYTSGRGDTQY
-	TRBJ2-2	TRBV9	ASSVAGQNTGELF